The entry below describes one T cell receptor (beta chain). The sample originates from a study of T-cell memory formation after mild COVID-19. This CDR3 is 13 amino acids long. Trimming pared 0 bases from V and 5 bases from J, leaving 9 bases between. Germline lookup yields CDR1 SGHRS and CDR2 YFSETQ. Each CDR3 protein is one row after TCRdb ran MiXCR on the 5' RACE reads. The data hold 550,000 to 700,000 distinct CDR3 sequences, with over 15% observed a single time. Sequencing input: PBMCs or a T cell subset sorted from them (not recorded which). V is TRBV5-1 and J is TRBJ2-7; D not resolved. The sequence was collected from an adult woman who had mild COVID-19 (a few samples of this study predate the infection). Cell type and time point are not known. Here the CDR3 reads CASSLGTTNEQYF. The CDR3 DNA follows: TGCGCCAGCAGCTTGGGGACGACCAACGAGCAGTACTTC.